The clone carrying this TCR beta chain has only a few counts. Its antigen is not known. The time point denotes: sample taken at primary tumor resection. Donors were around 70 untreated early-stage non-small cell lung cancer patients. The source of the sample is a study of spatial heterogeneity in lung cancer. General study points: Expanded alpha and beta TCR counts within tumors tracked tumor mutation counts.

TCRdb independently ran MiXCR on the 5' RACE reads; one entry per CDR3 protein. The data hold some 96,000 distinct CDR3 sequences, with 3.5% to 5% observed a single time. This TCR came from a male donor with early-stage non-small cell lung cancer. This specimen was lung tumor tissue, taken at surgery.

The CDR3 DNA reads TGTGCCAGCAAACTTCTCGGACTAGCGGGAGGAGGTGGGCAGTTCTTC. Amino acid sequence: CASKLLGLAGGGGQFF. This chain links TRBV27 with TRBJ2-1; 14 nucleotides align to TRBD2. The CDR3 is made up of 16 amino acids. CDR1 and CDR2 from the germline V gene are MNHEY and SMNVEV (reference sequence). With V trimmed by 7 bases and J by 12 bases, 14 bases remained unmatched.